A single sample is the source of the 13 T cell receptor beta chains below, sequenced in a study of blood T cell repertoires in COVID-19. Measured with immunoSEQ multiplex PCR; TCRdb has only the in-frame clones, and not every one. The table shows roughly 170,000 clones, with 79% occurring only once. Material: peripheral blood. The receptor set was obtained from an older woman with COVID-19, enrolled during active disease.

This chain joins TRBV6-2 or TRBV6-3 and TRBJ2-2, with TRBD1 matching over 10 bases. This CDR3 region has 16 residues. In germline, CDR1 is MNHEY, CDR2 SVGEGT. After removal of 4 bases from V and 5 bases from J, the junction contained 7 bases not matched to a gene. CDR3 protein: CASSLDRGRGTGELFF. The DNA of the CDR3 is TGTGCCAGCAGTTTAGACAGGGGGCGCGGAACCGGGGAGCTGTTTTTT.

The V and J genes are TRBV3-1 (or the pseudogene TRBV3-2) and TRBJ1-6, with D possibly TRBD1 on 5 matching bases. Germline V CDR1 and CDR2: LGHDT, YNNKEL (reference sequence). The V end was cut by 3 bases, the J end by 7 bases, with 10 bases between. The CDR3 is made up of 14 amino acids. The CDR3 DNA reads as TGTGCCAGCAGCCACCCCGGACACAATTCACCCCTCCACTTT. It yields the protein CASSHPGHNSPLHF.

The genes are TRBV6-4 and TRBJ2-1; D might be TRBD1 (6 bases). From germline, CDR1 is MRHNA and CDR2 SNTAGT. Trimming shortened V by 5 bases and J by 1 base, and 18 bases separated the two germline ends. CDR3 size: 17 residues. CDR3 sequence (DNA): TGTGCCAGCAGTAAGGGGGACGTGAGGCTATCCTACAATGAGCAGTTCTTC. Its translation: CASSKGDVRLSYNEQFF.

The gene calls are TRBV12-5 and TRBJ1-1; perhaps TRBD1 as D (6 bases). Germline V gives CDR1 LGHNT, CDR2 FRNRAP. V lost 1 base and J lost 11, with 17 bases in between. The CDR3 runs to 14 residues. The DNA for the CDR3 is TGTGCTAGTGGTTTGGGAATCAACAGGGTGCGGGCTTTCTTT. Translated: CASGLGINRVRAFF.

Of note for this clone: A junction end diverges from the germline sequence, so it may reflect a read error. The J gene is TRBJ1-2, the V gene TRBV4-2, with D tentatively TRBD1 (6 bases). CDR1 and CDR2 from the germline V gene are LGHNA and YNFKEQ. The CDR3 totals 16 residues. The CDR3 region is CANSQEGGDRTGGYTF. The CDR3 DNA reads as TGTGCCAACAGCCAAGAAGGGGGAGACAGAACGGGTGGCTACACCTTC.

The V gene is TRBV19, the J gene TRBJ1-1, with 9 bases matching TRBD1. The CDR3 covers 15 residues. Germline CDR1 LNHDA, CDR2 SQIVND (reference sequence). The V and J ends lost 6 bases and 7 bases, in that order; junction bases with no gene match: 12. CDR3 sequence (DNA): TGTGCCAGTAGGAGAACAACAGGGGGCTCCCGTGAAGCTTTCTTT. Translation gives CASRRTTGGSREAFF.

V usage is TRBV3-1 (or the pseudogene TRBV3-2) and J usage is TRBJ1-6; 8 bases agree with TRBD1. Losses at the gene ends were 5 bases for V and 5 bases for J; bases not matched to a gene: 2. Germline CDR1 reads LGHDT; CDR2 reads YNNKEL (reference sequence). The CDR3 has 14 amino acids. CDR3 bases: TGTGCCAGCAGCAAGGGACAGGATAATTCACCCCTCCACTTT. It is translated as CASSKGQDNSPLHF.

The chain employs TRBV2 and TRBJ2-7; TRBD1 matches at 9 bases. Germline CDR1 reads SNHLY; CDR2 reads FYNNEI. This CDR3 comprises 14 residues. With 6 bases clipped from V and 5 bases from J, the junction kept 8 bases outside the gene matches. CDR3 in amino acids: CASRVRTGVHEQYF. Here the CDR3 DNA reads TGTGCCAGCAGGGTAAGGACAGGGGTCCACGAGCAGTACTTC.

The gene calls are TRBV19 and TRBJ2-2; TRBD1 aligns across 9 bases. The CDR3 length is 14 residues. The germline V gene has CDR1 LNHDA and CDR2 SQIVND (reference sequence). The ends lost 6 bases at V and 3 bases at J; junction bases unmatched: 2. This CDR3 is CASSDRGDTGELFF. CDR3 coding DNA: TGTGCCAGTAGCGACAGGGGGGACACCGGGGAGCTGTTTTTT.

V gene TRBV6-6 combines with J gene TRBJ1-5; the D is unclear. Trimming removed 6 bases from V and 6 bases from J, with 9 bases in between. This CDR3 spans 12 amino acids. CDR1 MNHNY and CDR2 SVGAGI come from the germline V gene (reference sequence). The CDR3 nucleotides are TGTGCCAGCAGCCTCCCAGGTCAGCCCCAGCATTTT. Amino acids: CASSLPGQPQHF.

The genes are TRBV2 and TRBJ1-2; D unresolved. The ends were cut back, 6 bases at V and 3 bases at J, with 5 bases in the middle. Germline V lookup: CDR1 SNHLY, CDR2 FYNNEI. The CDR3 runs 11 residues. As DNA, the CDR3 is TGTGCCAGCAGGGGCCACTATGGCTACACCTTC. Its translation: CASRGHYGYTF.

The chain combines TRBV5-5 with TRBJ2-6, with D perhaps TRBD1 (5 bases). The CDR3 consists of 15 residues. Germline assignment: CDR1 SGHKS and CDR2 YYEKEE (reference sequence). V shed 3 bases and J shed 0 bases, with 7 bases lying between them. For the CDR3, the DNA is TGTGCCAGCAGCTCGGACATCTCTGGGGCCAACGTCCTGACTTTC. Its protein is CASSSDISGANVLTF.

The V and J genes are TRBV5-6 and TRBJ1-5, with D hard to call. The length of the CDR3 is 17 residues. From germline, CDR1 is SGHDT and CDR2 YYEEEE. Trimming removed 0 bases from V and 3 bases from J, with 16 bases in between. The chain's CDR3 is CASSLGTGMDFNQPQHF. The CDR3 nucleotides are TGTGCCAGCAGCTTGGGAACGGGAATGGATTTCAATCAGCCCCAGCATTTT.